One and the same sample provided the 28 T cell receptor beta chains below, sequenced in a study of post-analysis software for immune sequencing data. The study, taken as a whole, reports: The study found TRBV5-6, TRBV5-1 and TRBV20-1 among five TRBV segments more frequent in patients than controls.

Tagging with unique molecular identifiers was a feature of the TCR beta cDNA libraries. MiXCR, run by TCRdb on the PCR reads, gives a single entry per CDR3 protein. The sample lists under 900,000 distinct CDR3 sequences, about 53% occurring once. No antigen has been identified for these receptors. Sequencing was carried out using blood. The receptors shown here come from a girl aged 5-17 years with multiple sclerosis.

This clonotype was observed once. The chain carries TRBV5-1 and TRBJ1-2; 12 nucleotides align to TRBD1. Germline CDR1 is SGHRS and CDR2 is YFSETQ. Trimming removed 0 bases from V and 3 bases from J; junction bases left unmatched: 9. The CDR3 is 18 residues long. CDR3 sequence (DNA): TGCGCCAGCAGCTTGGACGGGACAGGGGGCTCGTCGGACTATGGCTACACCTTC. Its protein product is CASSLDGTGGSSDYGYTF.

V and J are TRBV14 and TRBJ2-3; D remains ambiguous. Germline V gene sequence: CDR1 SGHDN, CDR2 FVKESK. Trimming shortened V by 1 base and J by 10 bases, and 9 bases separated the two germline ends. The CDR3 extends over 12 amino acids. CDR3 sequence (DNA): TGTGCCAGCAGCCAAGGTTTCAGCGCGCAGTATTTT. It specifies CASSQGFSAQYF.

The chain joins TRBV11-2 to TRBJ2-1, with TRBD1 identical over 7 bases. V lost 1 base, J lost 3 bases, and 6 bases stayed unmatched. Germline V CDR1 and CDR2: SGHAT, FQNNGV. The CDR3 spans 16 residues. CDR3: CASSLVGGAVYNEQFF. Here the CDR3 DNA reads TGTGCCAGCAGCTTAGTAGGGGGCGCGGTCTACAATGAGCAGTTCTTC. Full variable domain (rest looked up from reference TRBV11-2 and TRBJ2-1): EAGVAQSPRYKIIEKRQSVAFWCNPISGHATLYWYQQILGQGPKLLIQFQNNGVVDDSQLPKDRFSAERLKGVDSTLKIQPAKLEDSAVYLCASSLVGGAVYNEQFFGPGTRLTVL.

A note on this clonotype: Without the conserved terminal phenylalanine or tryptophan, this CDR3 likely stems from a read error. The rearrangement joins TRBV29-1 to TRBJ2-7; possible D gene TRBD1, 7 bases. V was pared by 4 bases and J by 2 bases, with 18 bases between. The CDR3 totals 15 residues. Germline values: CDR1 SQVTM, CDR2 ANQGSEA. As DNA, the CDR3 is TGCAGCGTTGTTGGGGGGCAGGGGGAAACCTACGAGCAGTACCTC. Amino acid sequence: CSVVGGQGETYEQYL.

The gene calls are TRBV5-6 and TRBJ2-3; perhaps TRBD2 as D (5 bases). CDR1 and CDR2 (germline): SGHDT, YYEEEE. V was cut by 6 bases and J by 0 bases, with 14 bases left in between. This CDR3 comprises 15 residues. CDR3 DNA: TGTGCCAGCAACTTTCGGCGCGGGAGCACAGATACGCAGTATTTT. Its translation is CASNFRRGSTDTQYF.

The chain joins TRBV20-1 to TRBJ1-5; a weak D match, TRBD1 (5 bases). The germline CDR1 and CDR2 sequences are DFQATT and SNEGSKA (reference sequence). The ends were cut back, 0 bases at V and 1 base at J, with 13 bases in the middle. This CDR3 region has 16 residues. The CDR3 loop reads CSARDPLGGSNQPQHF. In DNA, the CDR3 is TGCAGTGCTAGAGATCCCCTGGGGGGGAGCAATCAGCCCCAGCATTTT.

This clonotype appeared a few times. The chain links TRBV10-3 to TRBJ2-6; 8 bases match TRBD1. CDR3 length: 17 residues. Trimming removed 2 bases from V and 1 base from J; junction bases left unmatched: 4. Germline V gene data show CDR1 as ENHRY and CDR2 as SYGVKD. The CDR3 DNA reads TGTGCCATCAGTGAGACAGGGGGACCTTCTGGGGCCAACGTCCTGACTTTC. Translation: CAISETGGPSGANVLTF.

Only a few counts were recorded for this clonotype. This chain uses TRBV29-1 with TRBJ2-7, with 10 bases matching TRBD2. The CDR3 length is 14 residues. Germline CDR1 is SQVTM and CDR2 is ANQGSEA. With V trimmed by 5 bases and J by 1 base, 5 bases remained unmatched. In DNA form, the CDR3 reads TGCAGCGTTTCAGGAGCGGGAGGGTCCTACGAGCAGTACTTC. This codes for CSVSGAGGSYEQYF.

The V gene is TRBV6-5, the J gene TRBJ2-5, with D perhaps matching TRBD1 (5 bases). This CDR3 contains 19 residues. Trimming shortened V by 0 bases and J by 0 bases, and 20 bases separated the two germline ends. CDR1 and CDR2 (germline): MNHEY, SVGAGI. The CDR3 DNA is TGTGCCAGCAGTTACTCACAGCCTTGGTTCGACAGCTACCAAGAGACCCAGTACTTC. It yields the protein CASSYSQPWFDSYQETQYF.

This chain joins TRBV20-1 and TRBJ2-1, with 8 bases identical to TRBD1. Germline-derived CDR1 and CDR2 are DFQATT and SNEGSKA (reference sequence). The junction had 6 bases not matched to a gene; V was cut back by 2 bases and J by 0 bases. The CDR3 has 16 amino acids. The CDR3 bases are TGCAGTGCTAGACTTCGGACAGGGAGCTCCTACAATGAGCAGTTCTTC. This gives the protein CSARLRTGSSYNEQFF.

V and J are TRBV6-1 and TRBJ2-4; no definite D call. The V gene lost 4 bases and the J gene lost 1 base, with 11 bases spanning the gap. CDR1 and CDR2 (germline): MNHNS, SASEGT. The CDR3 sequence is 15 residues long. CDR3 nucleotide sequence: TGTGCCAGCAGTGGAGGAAAGGAGGCCAAAAACATTCAGTACTTC. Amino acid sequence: CASSGGKEAKNIQYF.

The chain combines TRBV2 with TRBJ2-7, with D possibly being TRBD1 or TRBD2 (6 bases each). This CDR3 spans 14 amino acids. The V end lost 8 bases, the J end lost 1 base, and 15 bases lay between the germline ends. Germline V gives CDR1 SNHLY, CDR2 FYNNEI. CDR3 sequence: CASEGVGGSYEQYF. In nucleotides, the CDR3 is TGTGCCAGCGAGGGGGTTGGGGGGTCCTACGAGCAGTACTTC.

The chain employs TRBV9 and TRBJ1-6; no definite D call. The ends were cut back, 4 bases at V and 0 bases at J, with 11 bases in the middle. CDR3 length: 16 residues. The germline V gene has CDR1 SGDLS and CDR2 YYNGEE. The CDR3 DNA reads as TGTGCCAGCAGCCCTTTCGCATTCTCCTATAATTCACCCCTCCACTTT. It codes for CASSPFAFSYNSPLHF.

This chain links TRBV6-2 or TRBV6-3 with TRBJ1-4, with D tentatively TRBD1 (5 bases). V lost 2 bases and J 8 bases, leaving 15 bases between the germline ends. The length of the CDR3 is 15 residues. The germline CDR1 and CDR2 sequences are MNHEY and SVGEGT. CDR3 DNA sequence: TGTGCCAGCAGTTACATCCTGAGGGGTGACGAAAAACTGTTTTTT. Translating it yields CASSYILRGDEKLFF.

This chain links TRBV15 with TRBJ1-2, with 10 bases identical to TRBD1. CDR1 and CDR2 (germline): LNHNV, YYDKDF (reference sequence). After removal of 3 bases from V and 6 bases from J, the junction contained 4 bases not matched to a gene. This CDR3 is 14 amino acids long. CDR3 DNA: TGTGCCACCAGCAGGGGACAGGGGAGGGATGGCTACACCTTC. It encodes CATSRGQGRDGYTF.

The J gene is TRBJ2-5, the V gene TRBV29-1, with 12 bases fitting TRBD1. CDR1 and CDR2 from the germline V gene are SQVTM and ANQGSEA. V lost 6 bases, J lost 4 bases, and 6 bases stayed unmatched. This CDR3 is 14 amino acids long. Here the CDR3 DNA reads TGCAGCGTAGCCCGGGACAGGGGGCGAGAGACCCAGTACTTC. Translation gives CSVARDRGRETQYF.

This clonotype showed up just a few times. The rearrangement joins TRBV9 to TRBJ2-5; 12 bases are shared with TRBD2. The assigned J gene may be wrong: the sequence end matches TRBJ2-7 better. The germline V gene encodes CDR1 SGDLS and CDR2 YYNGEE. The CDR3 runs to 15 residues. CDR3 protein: CASSAGLAGRYEQYF. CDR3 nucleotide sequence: TGTGCCAGCAGCGCGGGACTAGCGGGCCGATACGAGCAGTACTTC.

The CDR3 DNA follows: TGTGCCAGCAGCCCTCCGGGACTAGTTGCCTACGAGCAGTACTTC. Amino acid sequence: CASSPPGLVAYEQYF. The rearrangement uses TRBV25-1 and TRBJ2-7, with 8 nucleotides matching TRBD2. In germline, CDR1 is MGHDK, CDR2 SYGVNS. CDR3 length: 15 residues. V was clipped by 6 bases and J by 2 bases; unmatched bases: 9.

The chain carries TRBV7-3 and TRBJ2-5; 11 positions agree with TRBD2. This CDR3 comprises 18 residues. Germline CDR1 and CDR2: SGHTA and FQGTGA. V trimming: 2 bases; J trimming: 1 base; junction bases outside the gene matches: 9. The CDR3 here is CASSLWSSGRTPQETQYF. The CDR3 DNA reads TGTGCCAGCAGCTTATGGTCTAGCGGGAGGACCCCCCAAGAGACCCAGTACTTC.

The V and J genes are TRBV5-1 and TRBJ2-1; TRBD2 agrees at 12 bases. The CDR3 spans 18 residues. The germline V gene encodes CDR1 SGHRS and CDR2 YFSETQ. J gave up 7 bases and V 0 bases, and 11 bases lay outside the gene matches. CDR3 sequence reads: CASSLGLAGVSKPNEQFF. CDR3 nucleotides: TGCGCCAGCAGCTTGGGACTAGCGGGAGTCTCTAAACCGAATGAGCAGTTCTTC.

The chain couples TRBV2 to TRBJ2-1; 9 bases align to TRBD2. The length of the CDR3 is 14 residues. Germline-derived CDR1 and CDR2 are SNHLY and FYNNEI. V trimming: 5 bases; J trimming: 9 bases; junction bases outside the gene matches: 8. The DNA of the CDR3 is TGTGCCAGCAGTCCTAGCGGGGCCGACGGTGAGCAGTTCTTC. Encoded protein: CASSPSGADGEQFF.

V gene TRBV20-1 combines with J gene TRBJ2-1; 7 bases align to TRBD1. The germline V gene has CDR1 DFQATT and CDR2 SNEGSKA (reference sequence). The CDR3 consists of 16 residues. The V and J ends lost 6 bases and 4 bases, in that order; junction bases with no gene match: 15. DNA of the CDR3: TGCAGTGCCGATACTTTTACAGGGGAATCGTACAATGAGCAGTTCTTC. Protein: CSADTFTGESYNEQFF.

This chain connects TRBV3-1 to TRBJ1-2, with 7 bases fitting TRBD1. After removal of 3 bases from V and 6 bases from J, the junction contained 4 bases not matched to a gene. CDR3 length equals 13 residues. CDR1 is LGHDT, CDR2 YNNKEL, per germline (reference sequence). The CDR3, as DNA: TGTGCCAGCAGCCACCTCGACAGGGATGGCTACACCTTC. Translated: CASSHLDRDGYTF.

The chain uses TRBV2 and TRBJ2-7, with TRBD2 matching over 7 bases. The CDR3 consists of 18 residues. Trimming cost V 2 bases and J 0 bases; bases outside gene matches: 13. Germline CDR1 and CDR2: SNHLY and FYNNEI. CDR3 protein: CASSEPGGAGPSSYEQYF. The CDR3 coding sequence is TGTGCCAGCAGTGAACCAGGAGGAGCGGGACCTAGCTCCTACGAGCAGTACTTC.

CDR3 protein: CSAKSVSGRNTGELFF. DNA of the CDR3: TGCAGTGCAAAGAGTGTGAGCGGGAGGAACACCGGGGAGCTGTTTTTT. This chain joins TRBV20-1 and TRBJ2-2; 8 bases are a match to TRBD2. The CDR3 runs 16 residues. V was pared by 6 bases and J by 1 base, with 10 bases of the junction left unmatched. Germline CDR1 is DFQATT and CDR2 is SNEGSKA (reference sequence).

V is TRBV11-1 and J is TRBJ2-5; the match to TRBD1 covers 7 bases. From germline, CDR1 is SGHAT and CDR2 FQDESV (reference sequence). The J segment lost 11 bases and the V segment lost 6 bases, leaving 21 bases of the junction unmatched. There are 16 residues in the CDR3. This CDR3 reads CASSSPIRDRAYGQYF. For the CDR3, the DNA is TGTGCCAGCAGTTCTCCTATCCGGGACAGAGCCTACGGGCAGTACTTC.

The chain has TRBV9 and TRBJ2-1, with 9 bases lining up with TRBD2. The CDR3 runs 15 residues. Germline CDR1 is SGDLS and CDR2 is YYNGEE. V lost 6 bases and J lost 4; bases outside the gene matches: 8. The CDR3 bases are TGTGCCAGCAACCGAGCGGGAGGCACATACAATGAGCAGTTCTTC. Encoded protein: CASNRAGGTYNEQFF.

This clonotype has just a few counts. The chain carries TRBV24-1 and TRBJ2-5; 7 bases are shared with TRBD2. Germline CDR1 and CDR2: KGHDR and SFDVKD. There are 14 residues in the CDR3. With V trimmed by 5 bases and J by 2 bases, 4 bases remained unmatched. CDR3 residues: CATSAVGGQETQYF. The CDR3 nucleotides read TGTGCCACCAGTGCAGTCGGGGGGCAAGAGACCCAGTACTTC.